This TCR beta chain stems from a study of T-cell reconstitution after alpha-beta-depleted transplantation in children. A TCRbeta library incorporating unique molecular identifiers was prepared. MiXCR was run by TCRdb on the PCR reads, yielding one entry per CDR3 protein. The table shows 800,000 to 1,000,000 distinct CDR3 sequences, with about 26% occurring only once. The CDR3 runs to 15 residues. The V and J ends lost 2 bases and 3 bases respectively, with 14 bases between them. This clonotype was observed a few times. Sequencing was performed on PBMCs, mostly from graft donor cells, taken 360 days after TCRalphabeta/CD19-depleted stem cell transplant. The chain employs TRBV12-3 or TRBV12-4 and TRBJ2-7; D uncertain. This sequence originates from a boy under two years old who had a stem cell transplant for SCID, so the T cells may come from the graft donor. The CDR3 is CASSLWLRPIYEQYF. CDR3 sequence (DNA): TGTGCCAGCAGTTTATGGCTCAGGCCAATCTACGAGCAGTACTTC.